The sequence of this T cell receptor beta chain was determined in a study of T cells in Graves' hyperthyroidism and ophthalmopathy. Broader study findings: A 13 V-J model separated ophthalmopathy from stable hyperthyroidism.

Researchers amplified the TCR beta CDR3 regions from RNA transcripts. Initially, a first-round RT-PCR of the TCR CDR3 employed the HTBI primer set. TCRdb re-derived calls from the multiplex PCR reads in MiXCR, one entry per CDR3 protein. Of some 150,000 distinct CDR3 sequences in the sample, roughly 23% were seen once. The germline CDR1 and CDR2 sequences are SGHTA and FQGTGA. The CDR3 contains 13 residues. Trimming stripped 1 base from V and 7 bases from J, with 7 bases between. This clonotype was recorded many times. Its antigen is as yet unknown. Diagnoses used clinical symptoms, serum thyroxine and TRAb, thyroid ultrasound and orbital computed tomography.

The source material was blood. This clonotype was obtained from a woman between 45 and 65 years old with Graves' hyperthyroidism that later progressed to Graves' ophthalmopathy. This sequence joins TRBV7-3 and TRBJ2-2; D gene ambiguous. The CDR3 coding sequence is TGTGCCAGCAGCTTAAATAGTATCGGGGAGCTGTTTTTT. Translated: CASSLNSIGELFF.